Here is one T cell receptor (beta chain) with its context. What it binds is unknown. This specimen includes other DNA sequences encoding the same CDR3. The sample originates from a study of shared clonotypes between healthy human individuals. Study outcomes and limitations: What rarefaction showed was incomplete sorted-subset sequencing despite large depth. Memory subsets generally showed smaller estimated richness than naive subsets did.

V was clipped by 1 base and J by 4 bases; unmatched bases: 5. This CDR3 is 16 amino acids long. The germline V gene has CDR1 SGHAT and CDR2 FQNNGV. As defined, naive CD8 cells were CD45RO-negative and positively selected for CCR7, with terminally differentiated effector memory CD45RA+ cells excluded. Each PCR replicate from the sorted subsets contained around 0.2 ug DNA, which is 30,000 or so T cell genomes. Authors' methods: In the immunoSEQ data, sequences were junction-only and lacked quality scores, so filtering differed. Generated by immunoSEQ multiplex PCR, the TCRdb table keeps only in-frame clones and is missing some. V, J and clone size derive from that table, while D and trimming were established from the DNA sequence. The sample has about 2.2 million clones; more than 85% are singletons.

The source is a young man in good health. Some clones in this sample may be carry-over from other donors' samples. V is TRBV11-2 and J is TRBJ2-1; 9 bases map to TRBD2. Sequenced input: naive CD8+ T cells from PBMCs. CDR3 protein: CASSLGGLAGYNEQFF. CDR3 nucleotides: TGTGCCAGCAGCTTAGGTGGGCTAGCGGGGTACAATGAGCAGTTCTTC.